These 30 T cell receptor beta chains originate from one sample sequenced in a study of T cell repertoires in cytomegalovirus infection. Their antigen targets remain unknown. TCRdb analysed the reads with MiXCR anew, one entry per CDR3 protein. The sample carries around 540,000 distinct CDR3 sequences, around 30% recorded once. The material sequenced was cultured PBMCs, taken from culture after CMV antigen stimulation. Source of these receptors: a human donor in good health (CMV status not recorded). Some clones in this sample may be carry-over from other donors' samples.

The V gene is TRBV12-3 or TRBV12-4, the J gene TRBJ1-4; D uncertain. The CDR3 is 14 amino acids. Trimming took off 5 bases at V and 5 bases at J, with 12 bases between the two ends. The chain's CDR3 is CASSGVWENEKLFF. DNA for the CDR3: TGTGCCAGCAGTGGGGTATGGGAGAATGAAAAACTGTTTTTT.

This clonotype was observed at least ten times. The chain recombines TRBV5-4 with TRBJ2-2; D gene uncertain. V dropped 2 bases and J dropped 8 bases, with 10 bases sitting between them. This CDR3 comprises 13 residues. Germline loops: CDR1 SGHNT, CDR2 YYREEE (reference sequence). CDR3 nucleotide sequence: TGTGCCAGCAGCTTACCCTATAGAGGGGAGCTGTTTTTT. Translation: CASSLPYRGELFF.

The chain combines TRBV4-3 with TRBJ2-5; D gene uncertain. Trimming removed 0 bases from V and 5 bases from J, with 13 bases in between. This CDR3 region has 15 residues. Germline CDR1 is LGHNA and CDR2 is YSLEER. This CDR3 is CASSQDPSLLETQYF. The DNA for the CDR3 is TGCGCCAGCAGCCAAGATCCCTCCCTTCTTGAGACCCAGTACTTC.

This chain uses TRBV20-1 with TRBJ1-2; D may be TRBD1 (6 bases). The germline V gene encodes CDR1 DFQATT and CDR2 SNEGSKA (reference sequence). The CDR3 contains 12 residues. Trimming stripped 5 bases from V and 4 bases from J, with 11 bases between. The CDR3, as DNA: TGCAGTGCTTCAGGGGTTACCTATGGCTACACCTTC. The encoded protein is CSASGVTYGYTF.

The rearrangement joins TRBV20-1 to TRBJ2-1, with 11 bases lining up with TRBD2. The CDR3 contains 15 residues. The trim removed 6 bases at V and 1 base at J, leaving 5 bases unmatched. CDR1 is DFQATT, CDR2 SNEGSKA, per germline (reference sequence). This chain's CDR3 is CSAPTSGSSYNEQFF. CDR3 in DNA: TGCAGTGCGCCTACTAGCGGGAGTTCCTACAATGAGCAGTTCTTC.

This clonotype appeared once. V gene TRBV5-1 combines with J gene TRBJ1-5; TRBD1 matches at 7 bases. This CDR3 has 14 amino acids. Germline CDR1 SGHRS, CDR2 YFSETQ. Trimming at V came to 3 bases and at J to 6 bases, leaving 6 bases not matched to a gene. CDR3: CASSSGTVGQPQHF. The CDR3 region has the DNA TGCGCCAGCAGCTCCGGGACAGTGGGTCAGCCCCAGCATTTT.

In its sample, this clonotype was seen a few times. The rearrangement joins TRBV15 to TRBJ2-1, with 7 nucleotides matching TRBD2. The V gene's germline CDR1 is LNHNV and CDR2 YYDKDF (reference sequence). CDR3 length equals 12 residues. J lost 9 bases, V lost 4 bases, and 3 bases had no gene match. The CDR3 spells CATSMTSSEQFF. The CDR3 DNA is TGTGCCACCAGCATGACTAGCAGTGAGCAGTTCTTC.

This clonotype was detected a few times. The J gene is TRBJ2-1, the V gene TRBV19; the D gene is possibly TRBD2 (5 bases). The germline V and J ends were trimmed by 2 bases and 0 bases, with 17 bases remaining between them. Per the germline V gene, CDR1 is LNHDA and CDR2 is SQIVND (reference sequence). The CDR3 length is 18 residues. CDR3 in amino acids: CASSISGLAISSYNEQFF. As DNA, the CDR3 is TGTGCCAGTAGTATATCTGGGCTAGCCATAAGCTCCTACAATGAGCAGTTCTTC.

This chain uses TRBV27 with TRBJ2-7; 8 positions agree with TRBD1. The V and J ends lost 2 bases and 5 bases, in that order; junction bases with no gene match: 5. Per germline, CDR1 MNHEY and CDR2 SMNVEV (reference sequence). CDR3 length equals 14 residues. The CDR3 reads CASSLTRGRNEQYV. In DNA form, the CDR3 reads TGTGCCAGCAGTTTAACCAGGGGGCGAAACGAGCAGTACGTC.

V usage is TRBV5-6 and J usage is TRBJ1-5; 7 bases align to TRBD1. The junction had 30 bases not matched to a gene; V was cut back by 9 bases and J by 0 bases. The CDR3 has 22 residues. Germline V gene sequence: CDR1 SGHDT, CDR2 YYEEEE. The CDR3 DNA is TGTGCCACTCCGCCCCGGGGACACAGGGGATATCGCAGGCTGCGTAGCAATCAGCCCCAGCATTTT. This gives the protein CATPPRGHRGYRRLRSNQPQHF.

The V call is TRBV7-9, the J call TRBJ1-5; D unresolved. This CDR3 region has 14 residues. Germline loops: CDR1 SEHNR, CDR2 FQNEAQ (reference sequence). Trimming pared 1 base from V and 5 bases from J, leaving 9 bases between. CDR3 region: CASSLDLSDQPQHF. In nucleotides, the CDR3 is TGTGCCAGCAGCTTAGATTTGTCAGATCAGCCCCAGCATTTT.

The chain combines TRBV7-6 with TRBJ2-5, with 8 bases aligning to TRBD2. The CDR3 is 15 residues long. Germline CDR1 reads SGHVS; CDR2 reads FNYEAQ. J lost 2 bases, V lost 5 bases, and 7 bases had no gene match. The CDR3 bases are TGTGCCAGCAGCGTGGGGCGGGGGGCACAAGAGACCCAGTACTTC. The encoded protein is CASSVGRGAQETQYF.

The chain joins TRBV11-2 to TRBJ2-5; tentative D call: TRBD1 (5 bases). Trimming removed 4 bases at V and 5 bases at J, with 11 bases between. The length of the CDR3 is 13 residues. Germline V lookup: CDR1 SGHAT, CDR2 FQNNGV. The CDR3 here is CASSSAQGETQYF. CDR3 coding DNA: TGTGCCAGCAGCTCAGCGCAGGGTGAGACCCAGTACTTC. The full variable domain, with the rest looked up from reference TRBV11-2 and TRBJ2-5, is EAGVAQSPRYKIIEKRQSVAFWCNPISGHATLYWYQQILGQGPKLLIQFQNNGVVDDSQLPKDRFSAERLKGVDSTLKIQPAKLEDSAVYLCASSSAQGETQYFGPGTRLLVL.

The chain combines TRBV4-1 with TRBJ1-1, with 7 bases aligning to TRBD1. CDR1 MGHRA and CDR2 YSYEKL come from the germline V gene. Trimming cost V 0 bases and J 6 bases; bases outside gene matches: 4. The CDR3 length is 14 residues. The CDR3 DNA reads TGCGCCAGCAGCCAAGATCTGAGGGGGCCTGAAGCTTTCTTT. Translated: CASSQDLRGPEAFF.

This clonotype came up many times. This chain links TRBV7-2 with TRBJ2-1; weak D call: TRBD2 (6 bases). Germline loops: CDR1 SGHTA, CDR2 FQGNSA. Trimming shortened V by 6 bases and J by 16 bases, and 19 bases separated the two germline ends. The CDR3 has 12 residues. The CDR3, as DNA: TGTGCCAGCAGTCTAGAGGCGGGATTACCCTTCTTC. This translates into CASSLEAGLPFF.

The chain carries TRBV12-3 or TRBV12-4 and TRBJ2-1; 9 nucleotides line up with TRBD2. The CDR3 is 15 residues long. The V and J ends lost 6 bases and 7 bases, in that order; junction bases with no gene match: 10. DNA for the CDR3: TGTGCCAGCAGGGACGCGAGCGGGAGGCGTAATGAGCAGTTCTTC. Protein: CASRDASGRRNEQFF.

The chain couples TRBV6-5 to TRBJ2-3, with 11 bases aligning to TRBD2. J gave up 4 bases and V 7 bases, and 7 bases lay outside the gene matches. Germline V gives CDR1 MNHEY, CDR2 SVGAGI. The CDR3 has 15 residues. CDR3 residues: CASTRLAGGPDTQYF. CDR3 DNA sequence: TGTGCCAGCACCAGGTTAGCGGGAGGGCCAGATACGCAGTATTTT.

There are a few counts of this clonotype. The chain employs TRBV7-9 and TRBJ2-3, with D perhaps being TRBD1 or TRBD2 (5 bases each). The CDR3 totals 17 residues. Germline CDR1 and CDR2: SEHNR and FQNEAQ (reference sequence). The CDR3 spells CAGDHGAKDEGTDTQYF. DNA of the CDR3: TGTGCTGGGGACCATGGTGCGAAAGATGAAGGCACAGATACGCAGTATTTT.

This clonotype has a count of ten or more. This chain joins TRBV7-2 and TRBJ2-7; D remains unclear. Germline V gene data show CDR1 as SGHTA and CDR2 as FQGNSA. V was pared by 1 base and J by 3 bases, with 7 bases between. The CDR3 extends over 13 amino acids. CDR3 protein: CASSLDPGYEQYF. The CDR3 nucleotides read TGTGCCAGCAGCTTAGACCCAGGCTACGAGCAGTACTTC. The variable domain in full, with the rest retrieved from reference TRBV7-2 and TRBJ2-7, is GAGVSQSPSNKVTEKGKDVELRCDPISGHTALYWYRQSLGQGLEFLIYFQGNSAPDKSGLPSDRFSAERTGGSVSTLTIQRTQQEDSAVYLCASSLDPGYEQYFGPGTRLTVT.

The chain links TRBV6-2 or TRBV6-3 to TRBJ2-5; D not resolved. The germline V gene has CDR1 MNHEY and CDR2 SVGEGT. The CDR3 is made up of 15 amino acids. V lost 3 bases and J lost 4, with 15 bases in between. CDR3 DNA sequence: TGTGCCAGCAGTTATATCACCCTCGCTCCAGAGACCCAGTACTTC. This sequence encodes CASSYITLAPETQYF.

V gene TRBV12-3 or TRBV12-4 combines with J gene TRBJ2-3; D might be TRBD1 or TRBD2, each matching 5 bases. The CDR3 consists of 14 residues. V was shortened by 7 bases and J by 6 bases, with 17 bases between the two germline ends. The CDR3 DNA follows: TGTGCCAGCACCGCCGGGACCGAGGGTGATACGCAGTATTTT. It specifies CASTAGTEGDTQYF.

The V gene is TRBV7-2, the J gene TRBJ2-3; D gene ambiguous. Per the germline V gene, CDR1 is SGHTA and CDR2 is FQGNSA. Trimming shortened V by 1 base and J by 0 bases, and 8 bases separated the two germline ends. The CDR3 contains 15 residues. The CDR3 protein is CASSLGAISTDTQYF. The CDR3 nucleotides are TGTGCCAGCAGCTTAGGGGCGATTAGCACAGATACGCAGTATTTT.

This clonotype was recorded only once. The chain joins TRBV7-9 to TRBJ2-7; D perhaps matches TRBD2 (5 bases). V was clipped by 5 bases and J by 2 bases, with 25 bases between them. The CDR3 has 18 amino acids. Germline V gene sequence: CDR1 SEHNR, CDR2 FQNEAQ (reference sequence). The CDR3 DNA is TGTGCCAGCAGCCCCGGTCCTACCTCATCGCTAGCAACCTACGAGCAGTACTTC. As protein: CASSPGPTSSLATYEQYF.

This clonotype was seen at least ten times. The chain combines TRBV7-9 with TRBJ1-2; D is ambiguous. The germline V and J ends were trimmed by 11 bases and 1 base, with 20 bases remaining between them. Germline V lookup: CDR1 SEHNR, CDR2 FQNEAQ (reference sequence). CDR3 size: 15 residues. DNA for the CDR3: TGTGCCGGCGCGCCTTACGTCGACGGTAACTATGGCTACACCTTC. This translates into CAGAPYVDGNYGYTF.

This clonotype was found many times. The rearrangement links TRBV7-3 to TRBJ2-2; 11 bases match TRBD1. CDR1 and CDR2 from the germline V gene are SGHTA and FQGTGA. This CDR3 has 15 amino acids. Trimming removed 5 bases from V and 3 bases from J; junction bases left unmatched: 2. The CDR3 sequence is CASSKGQGDTGELFF. CDR3 bases: TGTGCCAGCAGCAAGGGACAGGGGGACACCGGGGAGCTGTTTTTT.

This clonotype came up a few times. The chain recombines TRBV7-6 with TRBJ2-5; 7 positions match TRBD1. From germline, CDR1 is SGHVS and CDR2 FNYEAQ. The CDR3 sequence is 19 residues long. The J segment lost 5 bases and the V segment lost 3 bases, leaving 21 bases of the junction unmatched. The CDR3 coding sequence is TGTGCCAGCAGCTTCGCGTTTGGTCCCAAGGGGGCAAGGCGGGAGACCCAGTACTTC. Encoded protein: CASSFAFGPKGARRETQYF.

This clonotype was counted only a few times. The chain carries TRBV19 and TRBJ1-3; a possible D gene is TRBD1 (5 bases). The CDR3 has 15 amino acids. Looked up from germline, CDR1 is LNHDA and CDR2 is SQIVND (reference sequence). V lost 4 bases and J lost 1, with 11 bases in between. In nucleotides, the CDR3 is TGTGCCAGTAGTAAGGGGAGGTATTCTGGAAACACCATATATTTT. This encodes CASSKGRYSGNTIYF.

This clonotype was seen repeatedly, ten times or more. This chain links TRBV7-8 with TRBJ2-1; 8 bases are a match to TRBD2. With 6 bases clipped from V and 0 bases from J, the junction kept 4 bases outside the gene matches. The germline V gene encodes CDR1 SGHVS and CDR2 FQNEAQ. The CDR3 sequence is 15 residues long. As DNA, the CDR3 is TGTGCCAGCAGACCCAGCGGGAGCTCCTACAATGAGCAGTTCTTC. Translating it yields CASRPSGSSYNEQFF.

V and J are TRBV6-2 or TRBV6-3 and TRBJ2-1; 8 bases fit TRBD1. The J segment lost 9 bases and the V segment lost 6 bases, leaving 19 bases of the junction unmatched. Germline lookup yields CDR1 MNHEY and CDR2 SVGEGT. The CDR3 is made up of 17 amino acids. The chain's CDR3 is CASSQPTGGTMISEQFF. In DNA, the CDR3 is TGTGCCAGCAGCCAACCTACAGGGGGGACAATGATTTCTGAGCAGTTCTTC.

In its sample, this clonotype was seen a few times. The chain carries TRBV11-2 and TRBJ2-7, with D perhaps TRBD2 (5 bases). This CDR3 spans 14 amino acids. The germline V gene has CDR1 SGHAT and CDR2 FQNNGV. Trimming pared 3 bases from V and 6 bases from J, leaving 15 bases between. CDR3 DNA sequence: TGTGCCAGCAGCTTGGGTGGAGGCGGTAGCGAGCAGTACGTC. Protein product: CASSLGGGGSEQYV.